The 10 T cell receptor beta chains given below trace back to one sample, sequenced in a study of CXCR3-negative and CXCR3-positive naive CD8 T cells. In preparing the TRB cDNA libraries, 5' RACE with UMI labels was used. From the 5' RACE reads, TCRdb lists one entry per CDR3 protein and no DNA. The specimen's table records 41,000 or so distinct CDR3 sequences. Sequences were obtained from naive CXCR3- CD8+ T cells from blood. Subset: CD45RO-CCR7+CD27+CD95- naive CD8+ T cells lacking CXCR3 (TNR3-). The receptor set was obtained from a human donor in good health. Some clones in this sample may be carry-over from other donors' samples.

The V call is TRBV11-2, the J call TRBJ2-3; there is no DNA to check the TCRdb D call of TRBD2. CDR1 is SGHAT and CDR2 is FQNNGV in the germline V gene. This CDR3 is 15 amino acids long. The CDR3 is CASSLSGGASDTQYF.

The V and J genes are TRBV5-1 and TRBJ1-1. CDR1 and CDR2 from the germline V gene are SGHRS and YFSETQ. The CDR3 contains 14 residues. CDR3 amino acids: CASSLSQSNTEAFF.

This clonotype ranks as medium-sized (0.01 to 0.1%) in terms of frequency. CDR3 loop: CSVEGRYTDTQYF. This chain uses TRBV29-1 with TRBJ2-3; the TCRdb call, TRBD2, lacks DNA for checking. CDR3 length: 13 amino acids. CDR1 is SQVTM, CDR2 ANQGSEA, per germline.

V usage is TRBV7-2 and J usage is TRBJ2-7; checking the TCRdb D call of TRBD2 is not possible without DNA. CDR1 is SGHTA, CDR2 FQGNSA, per germline. This CDR3 has 12 amino acids. The CDR3 sequence: CASSPAAYEQYF.

The CDR3 loop reads CASSWQREFPDTQYF. The genes are TRBV6-2 or TRBV6-3 and TRBJ2-3; without DNA, the TCRdb call of TRBD2 cannot be checked. From germline, CDR1 is MNHEY and CDR2 SVGEGT. CDR3 size: 15 residues.

The chain combines TRBV29-1 with TRBJ1-1; TCRdb's assignment of TRBD1 cannot be checked, as there is no DNA. This CDR3 contains 14 residues. The germline V gene has CDR1 SQVTM and CDR2 ANQGSEA. CDR3 region: CSVGGRAGGTEAFF.

This chain links TRBV4-3 with TRBJ1-1; TCRdb indicates TRBD1, and absent DNA this call remains unverified. Germline assignment: CDR1 LGHNA and CDR2 YSLEER. The CDR3 runs 16 residues. CDR3 protein: CASSQGPGGGHTEAFF.

The chain joins TRBV6-2 or TRBV6-3 to TRBJ2-1. Germline V gives CDR1 MNHEY, CDR2 SVGEGT. The CDR3 is made up of 13 amino acids. CDR3: CASSYGENERQFF.

The V call is TRBV20-1, the J call TRBJ2-6; the TRBD1 assignment by TCRdb is unverifiable without DNA. This CDR3 has 15 residues. Germline lookup yields CDR1 DFQATT and CDR2 SNEGSKA (reference sequence). CDR3: CSASGGLSGANVLTF.

The chain recombines TRBV20-1 with TRBJ2-7; there is no DNA to check the TCRdb D call of TRBD2. Per the germline V gene, CDR1 is DFQATT and CDR2 is SNEGSKA (reference sequence). The CDR3 runs 14 residues. The CDR3 region is CSAGRSGGAYEQYF.